This TCR beta chain is drawn from a study of lymphopenia after photon versus proton radiotherapy. From germline, CDR1 is SGDLS and CDR2 YYNGEE. Trimming shortened V by 0 bases and J by 4 bases, and 7 bases separated the two germline ends. The CDR3 contains 13 residues. Data came from immunoSEQ multiplex PCR; TCRdb stores just in-frame clones and leaves some out. The table lists some 29,000 clones, 87% of them singletons, with around 46% in the top ten. On this clone: Its antigen is unidentified.

General study findings and limits: Under photons, naive T cells and diversity fell while effector/memory populations rose. Oligoclonal CD8+ Temra expansion after nadir drove photon patients' diversity drop.

The sequence derives from a woman in her sixties with cholangiocarcinoma. Some clones in this sample may be carry-over from other donors' samples. The sequencing here drew on peripheral blood, taken from a patient treated with proton-based radiotherapy. The chain has TRBV9 and TRBJ2-5; D tentatively reads TRBD1 or TRBD2 (5 bases each). The CDR3 sequence is CASSVGGGETQYF. The CDR3 DNA is TGTGCCAGCAGCGTAGGTGGGGGAGAGACCCAGTACTTC. The full variable domain, rest sourced from reference TRBV9 and TRBJ2-5, is DSGVTQTPKHLITATGQRVTLRCSPRSGDLSVYWYQQSLDQGLQFLIQYYNGEERAKGNILERFSAQQFPDLHSELNLSSLELGDSALYFCASSVGGGETQYFGPGTRLLVL.